Listed below are T cell receptor beta chains from one sample, sequenced in a study of cytomegalovirus exposure and HLA in healthy donors. Using immunoSEQ multiplex PCR, the repertoire was profiled, and TCRdb retains in-frame clones only, with some absent. The sample lists roughly 150,000 clones, roughly 80% occurring once. The sequenced sample consisted of PBMCs. The origin of the receptors is a man aged 25 to 40 in good health and CMV-seronegative. Each CDR3 is given with its conserved first and last residue. D genes are given only for firm matches. Clone size is stated in some rows and not others, as once, few, many or a class when expanded.

v_call: TRBV7-9
j_call: TRBJ2-7
d_call: TRBD2
clone_size: -
cdr3_aa: CASSPKDLAGVEQYF
cdr3_nt: TGTGCCAGCAGCCCGAAAGACCTAGCGGGAGTCGAGCAGTACTTC

v_call: TRBV19
j_call: TRBJ2-5
d_call: -
clone_size: -
cdr3_aa: CASSIIHPPEETQYF
cdr3_nt: TGTGCCAGTAGTATAATACACCCGCCAGAAGAGACCCAGTACTTC

v_call: TRBV6-6
j_call: TRBJ2-1
d_call: -
clone_size: -
cdr3_aa: CASSSPRTPGANEQFF
cdr3_nt: TGTGCCAGCAGTTCGCCTCGGACACCCGGAGCCAATGAGCAGTTCTTC

v_call: TRBV30
j_call: TRBJ2-1
d_call: -
clone_size: -
cdr3_aa: CAWRDPPGAARYNEQFF
cdr3_nt: TGTGCCTGGAGGGATCCTCCAGGGGCGGCGAGGTACAATGAGCAGTTCTTC

v_call: TRBV11-2
j_call: TRBJ1-1
d_call: -
clone_size: -
cdr3_aa: CASSLGLQGGMSTGAFF
cdr3_nt: TGTGCCAGCAGCTTAGGGCTACAGGGAGGGATGTCTACTGGAGCTTTCTTT

v_call: TRBV7-2
j_call: TRBJ2-7
d_call: -
clone_size: -
cdr3_aa: CASSPSTYSYEQYF
cdr3_nt: TGTGCCAGCAGCCCATCGACTTACTCCTACGAGCAGTACTTC

v_call: TRBV29-1
j_call: TRBJ1-1
d_call: TRBD1
clone_size: -
cdr3_aa: CSGDRGQFSTEAFF
cdr3_nt: TGCAGCGGGGACAGGGGGCAATTTTCGACTGAAGCTTTCTTT

v_call: TRBV5-1
j_call: TRBJ2-7
d_call: TRBD1
clone_size: once
cdr3_aa: CATRMAGGHEQYF
cdr3_nt: TGCGCCACCAGGATGGCAGGGGGCCACGAGCAGTACTTC

v_call: TRBV27
j_call: TRBJ2-7
d_call: TRBD1
clone_size: -
cdr3_aa: CASSWSVTGGYEQYF
cdr3_nt: TGTGCCAGCAGTTGGTCCGTGACAGGGGGCTACGAGCAGTACTTC

v_call: TRBV4-2
j_call: TRBJ2-4
d_call: TRBD1
clone_size: -
cdr3_aa: CASSPQLRQGDFQYF
cdr3_nt: TGTGCCAGCAGCCCCCAACTTCGTCAGGGGGATTTCCAGTACTTC

v_call: TRBV5-1
j_call: TRBJ1-6
d_call: TRBD1
clone_size: -
cdr3_aa: CASSFRQGDSPLHF
cdr3_nt: TGCGCCAGCAGCTTCCGACAGGGAGATTCACCCCTCCACTTT